This TCR beta chain was identified in a study of cytomegalovirus exposure and HLA in healthy donors. General study results and limits: The productive fraction for most TCR beta V segments was about 90% or about 30% in an earlier analysis. As a later analysis showed, a missense DCLRE1C variant was linked to trimming of TCR beta V- and J-genes.

On this clone itself: Its target is unknown.

Primers for the PCR totalled 60 Vbeta and 13 Jbeta. Libraries were prepared by immunoSEQ multiplex PCR; TCRdb keeps only in-frame clonotypes and omits some of them. The table lists 120,000 to 150,000 clones, roughly 72% of them singletons. CDR1 and CDR2 from the germline V gene are SGHTA and FQGTGA. The J segment lost 5 bases and the V segment lost 5 bases, leaving 14 bases of the junction unmatched. CDR3 length: 16 residues. The sequence came from a middle-aged man in good health and CMV-seronegative. The V and J genes are TRBV7-3 and TRBJ1-1, with 7 nucleotides matching TRBD1. The sample taken for sequencing was PBMCs. Written as DNA, the CDR3 is TGTGCCAGCAGCCCCAGGCCCCAGGGGGGAGTAACTGAAGCTTTCTTT. Translated: CASSPRPQGGVTEAFF.